This T cell receptor beta chain derives from a study of OX40 agonist ivuxolimab in advanced cancers. Points from the study as a whole: Researchers did not establish what antigens the expanded peripheral T cells target.

V lost 0 bases and J 5 bases, leaving 14 bases between the germline ends. Per the germline V gene, CDR1 is SGDLS and CDR2 is YYNGEE. The CDR3 length is 15 residues. Method: immunoSEQ multiplex PCR; TCRdb's copy keeps in-frame clones and lacks some. Counted here are some 69,000 clones, approximately 90% occurring once; the ten biggest clones make up less than 0.6%. About this clone: Its antigen is not identified.

The genes are TRBV9 and TRBJ2-5; D perhaps matches TRBD1 (5 bases). The specimen was CD4+ or CD8+ T cells sorted from blood, collected in a trial of the OX40 agonist ivuxolimab. The TCR originated in an adult with an advanced solid tumor such as melanoma, head and neck, liver or kidney cancer. The CDR3 spells CASSVEGRTSETQYF. For the CDR3, the DNA is TGTGCCAGCAGCGTAGAGGGGCGGACCTCGGAGACCCAGTACTTC. The full variable domain, in which reference TRBV9 and TRBJ2-5 provide the parts outside the CDR3, is DSGVTQTPKHLITATGQRVTLRCSPRSGDLSVYWYQQSLDQGLQFLIQYYNGEERAKGNILERFSAQQFPDLHSELNLSSLELGDSALYFCASSVEGRTSETQYFGPGTRLLVL.